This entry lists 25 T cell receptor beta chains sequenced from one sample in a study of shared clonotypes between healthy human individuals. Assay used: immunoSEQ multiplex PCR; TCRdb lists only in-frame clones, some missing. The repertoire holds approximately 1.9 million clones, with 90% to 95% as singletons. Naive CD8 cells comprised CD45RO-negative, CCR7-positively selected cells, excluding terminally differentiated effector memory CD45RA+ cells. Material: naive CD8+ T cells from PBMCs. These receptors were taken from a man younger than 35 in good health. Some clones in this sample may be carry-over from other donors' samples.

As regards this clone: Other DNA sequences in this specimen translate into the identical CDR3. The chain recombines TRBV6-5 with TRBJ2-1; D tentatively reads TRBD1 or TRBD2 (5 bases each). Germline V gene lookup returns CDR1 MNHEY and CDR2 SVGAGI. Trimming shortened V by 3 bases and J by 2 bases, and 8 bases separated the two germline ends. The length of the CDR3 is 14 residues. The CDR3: CASSYSGPYNEQFF. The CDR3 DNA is TGTGCCAGCAGTTATTCGGGACCCTACAATGAGCAGTTCTTC.

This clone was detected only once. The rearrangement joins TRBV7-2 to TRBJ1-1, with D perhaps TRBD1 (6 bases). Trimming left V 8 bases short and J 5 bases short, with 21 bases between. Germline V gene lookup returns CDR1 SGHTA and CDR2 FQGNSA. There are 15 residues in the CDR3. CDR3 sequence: CASHGRGGRGTEAFF. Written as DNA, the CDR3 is TGTGCCAGCCATGGTAGGGGGGGCCGGGGGACTGAAGCTTTCTTT.

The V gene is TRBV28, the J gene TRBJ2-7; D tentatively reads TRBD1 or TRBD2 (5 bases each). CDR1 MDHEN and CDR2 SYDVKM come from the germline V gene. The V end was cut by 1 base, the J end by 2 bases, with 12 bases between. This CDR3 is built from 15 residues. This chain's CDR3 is CASSLFGGIPYEQYF. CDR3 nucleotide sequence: TGTGCCAGCAGTTTATTTGGGGGAATCCCCTACGAGCAGTACTTC.

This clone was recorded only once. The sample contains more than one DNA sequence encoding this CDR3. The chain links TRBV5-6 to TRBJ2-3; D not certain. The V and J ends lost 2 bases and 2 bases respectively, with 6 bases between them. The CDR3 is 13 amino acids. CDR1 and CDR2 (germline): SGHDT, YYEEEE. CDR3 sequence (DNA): TGTGCCAGCAGCTTAGGGTCCACAGATACGCAGTATTTT. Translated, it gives CASSLGSTDTQYF.

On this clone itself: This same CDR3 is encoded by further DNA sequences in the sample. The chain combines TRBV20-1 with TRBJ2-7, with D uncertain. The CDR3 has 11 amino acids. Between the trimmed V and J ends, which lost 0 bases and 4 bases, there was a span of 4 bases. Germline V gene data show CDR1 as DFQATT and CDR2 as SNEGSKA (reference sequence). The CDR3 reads CSARDPYEQYF. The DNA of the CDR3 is TGCAGTGCTAGAGACCCATACGAGCAGTACTTC.

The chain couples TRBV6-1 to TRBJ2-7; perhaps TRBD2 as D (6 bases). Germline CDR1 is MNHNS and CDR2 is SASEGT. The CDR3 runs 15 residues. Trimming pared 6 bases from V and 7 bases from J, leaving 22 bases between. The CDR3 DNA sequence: TGTGCCAGCAGCGGTTATCCCCGGACCCGGGGGGAGCAGTACTTC. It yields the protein CASSGYPRTRGEQYF.

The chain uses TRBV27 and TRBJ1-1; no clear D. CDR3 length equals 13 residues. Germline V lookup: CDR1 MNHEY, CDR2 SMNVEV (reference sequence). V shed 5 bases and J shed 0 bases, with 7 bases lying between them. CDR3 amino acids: CASSIYMNTEAFF. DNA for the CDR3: TGTGCCAGCAGTATCTACATGAACACTGAAGCTTTCTTT.

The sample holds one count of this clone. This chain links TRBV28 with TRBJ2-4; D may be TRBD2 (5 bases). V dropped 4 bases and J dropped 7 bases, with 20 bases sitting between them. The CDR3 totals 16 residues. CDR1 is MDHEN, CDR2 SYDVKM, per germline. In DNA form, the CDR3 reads TGTGCCAGCAGTTCCCCGGTGGCGCGGTGGGAGAACATTCAGTACTTC. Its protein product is CASSSPVARWENIQYF.

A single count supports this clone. CDR3 protein: CASSPGQGASSYEQYF. CDR3 DNA: TGTGCCAGCAGCCCGGGACAGGGGGCGAGCTCCTACGAGCAGTACTTC. The rearrangement uses TRBV13 and TRBJ2-7; 12 bases match TRBD1. Germline V gene sequence: CDR1 PRHDT, CDR2 FYEKMQ (reference sequence). The CDR3 sequence is 16 residues long. With 5 bases clipped from V and 0 bases from J, the junction kept 5 bases outside the gene matches.

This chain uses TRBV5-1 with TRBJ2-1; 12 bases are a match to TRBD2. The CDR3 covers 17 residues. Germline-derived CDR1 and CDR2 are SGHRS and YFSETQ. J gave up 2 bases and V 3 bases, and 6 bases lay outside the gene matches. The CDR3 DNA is TGCGCCAGCAGCTGGAGTCTAGCGGGAGGGCCCTACAATGAGCAGTTCTTC. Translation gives CASSWSLAGGPYNEQFF.

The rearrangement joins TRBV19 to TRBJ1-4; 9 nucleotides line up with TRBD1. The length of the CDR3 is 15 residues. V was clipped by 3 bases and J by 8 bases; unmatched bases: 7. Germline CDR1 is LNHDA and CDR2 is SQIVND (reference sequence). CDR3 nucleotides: TGTGCCAGTAGTATTCAGGACAGGGGAAACGAAAAACTGTTTTTT. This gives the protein CASSIQDRGNEKLFF.

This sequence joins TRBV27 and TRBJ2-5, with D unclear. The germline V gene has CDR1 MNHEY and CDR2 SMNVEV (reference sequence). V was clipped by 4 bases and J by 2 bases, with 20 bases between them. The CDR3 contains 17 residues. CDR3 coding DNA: TGTGCCAGCAGTTCCATGGTCGTCAGGCAGCTTCAAGAGACCCAGTACTTC. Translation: CASSSMVVRQLQETQYF.

CDR3 nucleotide sequence: TGTGCCAGCATAGACAGGGAGGCTTTATACGAGCAGTACTTC. Protein product: CASIDREALYEQYF. This chain uses TRBV7-8 with TRBJ2-7; D perhaps matches TRBD1 (7 bases). This CDR3 region has 14 residues. The germline V gene encodes CDR1 SGHVS and CDR2 FQNEAQ. V was shortened by 7 bases and J by 4 bases, with 17 bases between the two germline ends. Drawing the rest from reference TRBV7-8 and TRBJ2-7, the complete variable domain is GAGVSQSPRYKVAKRGQDVALRCDPISGHVSLFWYQQALGQGPEFLTYFQNEAQLDKSGLPSDRFFAERPEGSVSTLKIQRTQQEDSAVYLCASIDREALYEQYFGPGTRLTVT.

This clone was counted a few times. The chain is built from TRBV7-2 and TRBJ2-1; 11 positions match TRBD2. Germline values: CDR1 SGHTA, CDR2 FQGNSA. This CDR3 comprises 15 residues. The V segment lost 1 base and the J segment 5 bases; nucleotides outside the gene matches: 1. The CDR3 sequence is CASSLVTSGDNEQFF. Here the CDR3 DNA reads TGTGCCAGCAGCTTAGTGACTAGCGGGGACAATGAGCAGTTCTTC.

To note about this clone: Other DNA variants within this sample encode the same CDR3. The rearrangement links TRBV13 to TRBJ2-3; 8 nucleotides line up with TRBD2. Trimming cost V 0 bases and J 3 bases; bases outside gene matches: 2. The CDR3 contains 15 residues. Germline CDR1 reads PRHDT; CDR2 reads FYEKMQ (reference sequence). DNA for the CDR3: TGTGCCAGCAGCTTAGGTCGGGAGGGAACAGATACGCAGTATTTT. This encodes CASSLGREGTDTQYF.

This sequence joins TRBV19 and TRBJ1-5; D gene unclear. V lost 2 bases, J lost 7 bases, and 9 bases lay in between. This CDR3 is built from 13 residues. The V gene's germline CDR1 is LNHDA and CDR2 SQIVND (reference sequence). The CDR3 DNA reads TGTGCCAGTAGTATATCTGTCCTACAGCCCCAGCATTTT. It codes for CASSISVLQPQHF.

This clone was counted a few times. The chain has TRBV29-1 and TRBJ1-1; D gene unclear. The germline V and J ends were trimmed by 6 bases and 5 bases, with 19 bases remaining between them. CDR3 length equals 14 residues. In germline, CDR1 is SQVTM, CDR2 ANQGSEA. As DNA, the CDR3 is TGCAGCGTCGCCGAACCCTGGGCCAGGACTGAAGCTTTCTTT. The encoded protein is CSVAEPWARTEAFF.

CDR3 in DNA: TGCGCCAGCCATCTACAGGGGCTAGAGTACAATGAGCAGTTCTTC. Amino acid sequence: CASHLQGLEYNEQFF. The V and J genes are TRBV10-1 and TRBJ2-1, with 7 bases identical to TRBD1. Germline loops: CDR1 WNHNN, CDR2 SYGVQD (reference sequence). The CDR3 runs 15 residues. Trimming at V came to 8 bases and at J to 4 bases, leaving 11 bases not matched to a gene.

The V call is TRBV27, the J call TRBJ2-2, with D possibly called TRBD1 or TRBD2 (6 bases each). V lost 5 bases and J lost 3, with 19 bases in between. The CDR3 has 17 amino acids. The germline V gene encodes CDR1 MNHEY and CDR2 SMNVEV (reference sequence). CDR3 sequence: CASSPHYGGQDTGELFF. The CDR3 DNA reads TGTGCCAGCAGTCCCCATTATGGGGGGCAGGACACCGGGGAGCTGTTTTTT.

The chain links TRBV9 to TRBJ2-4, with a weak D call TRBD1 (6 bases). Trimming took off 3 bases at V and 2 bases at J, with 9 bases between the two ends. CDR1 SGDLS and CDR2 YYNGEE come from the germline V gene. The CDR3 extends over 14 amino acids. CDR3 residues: CASSGRDTKNIQYF. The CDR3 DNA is TGTGCCAGCAGCGGACGGGACACCAAAAACATTCAGTACTTC.

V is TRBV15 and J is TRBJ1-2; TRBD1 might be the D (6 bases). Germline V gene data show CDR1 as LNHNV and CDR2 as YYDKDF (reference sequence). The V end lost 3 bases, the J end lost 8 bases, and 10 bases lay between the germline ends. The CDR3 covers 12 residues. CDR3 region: CATSSTGFGYTF. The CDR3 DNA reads TGTGCCACCAGCAGTACAGGGTTCGGCTACACCTTC. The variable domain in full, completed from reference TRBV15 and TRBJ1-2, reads DAMVIQNPRYQVTQFGKPVTLSCSQTLNHNVMYWYQQKSSQAPKLLFHYYDKDFNNEADTPDNFQSRRPNTSFCFLDIRSPGLGDTAMYLCATSSTGFGYTFGSGTRLTVV.

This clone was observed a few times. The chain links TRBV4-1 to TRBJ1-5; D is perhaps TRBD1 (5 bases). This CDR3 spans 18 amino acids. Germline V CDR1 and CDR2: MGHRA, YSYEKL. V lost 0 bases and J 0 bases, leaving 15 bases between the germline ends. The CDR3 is CASSQDPRQSYSNQPQHF. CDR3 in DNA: TGCGCCAGCAGCCAAGATCCCCGACAGTCTTATAGCAATCAGCCCCAGCATTTT.

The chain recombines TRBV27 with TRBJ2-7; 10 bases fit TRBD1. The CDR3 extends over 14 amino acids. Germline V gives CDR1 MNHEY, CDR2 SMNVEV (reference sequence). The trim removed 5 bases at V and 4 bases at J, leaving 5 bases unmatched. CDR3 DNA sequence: TGTGCCAGCAGTGCTCGACAGGGGGCGTACGAGCAGTACTTC. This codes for CASSARQGAYEQYF.

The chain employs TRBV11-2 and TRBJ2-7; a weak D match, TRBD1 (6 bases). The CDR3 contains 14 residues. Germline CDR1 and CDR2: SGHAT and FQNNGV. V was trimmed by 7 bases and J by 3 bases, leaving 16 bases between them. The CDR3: CASTQGPNVYEQYF. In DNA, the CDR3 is TGTGCCAGCACCCAGGGGCCGAACGTCTACGAGCAGTACTTC.

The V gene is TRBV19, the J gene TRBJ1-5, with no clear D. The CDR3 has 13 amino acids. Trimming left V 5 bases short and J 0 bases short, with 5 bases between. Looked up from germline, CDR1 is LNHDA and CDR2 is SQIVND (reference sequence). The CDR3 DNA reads TGTGCCAGTAGTCCCATTAGCAATCAGCCCCAGCATTTT. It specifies CASSPISNQPQHF.